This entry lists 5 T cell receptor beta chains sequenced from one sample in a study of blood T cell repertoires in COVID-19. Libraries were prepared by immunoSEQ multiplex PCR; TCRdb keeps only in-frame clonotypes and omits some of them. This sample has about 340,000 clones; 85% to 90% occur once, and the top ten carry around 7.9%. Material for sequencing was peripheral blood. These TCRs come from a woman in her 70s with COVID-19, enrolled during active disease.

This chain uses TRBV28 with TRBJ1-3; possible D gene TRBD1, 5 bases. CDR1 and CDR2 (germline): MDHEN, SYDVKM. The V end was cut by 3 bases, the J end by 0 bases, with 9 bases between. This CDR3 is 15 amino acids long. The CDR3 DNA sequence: TGTGCCAGCAGTTTGGGGGGGGACTCTGGAAACACCATATATTTT. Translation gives CASSLGGDSGNTIYF.

The CDR3 loop reads CSARISAEAFF. As DNA, the CDR3 is TGCAGTGCTAGGATTTCGGCTGAAGCTTTCTTT. The rearrangement joins TRBV20-1 to TRBJ1-1; D remains ambiguous. Trimming took 3 bases from V and 6 from J, leaving 8 bases between them. The CDR3 totals 11 residues. The germline V gene encodes CDR1 DFQATT and CDR2 SNEGSKA (reference sequence).

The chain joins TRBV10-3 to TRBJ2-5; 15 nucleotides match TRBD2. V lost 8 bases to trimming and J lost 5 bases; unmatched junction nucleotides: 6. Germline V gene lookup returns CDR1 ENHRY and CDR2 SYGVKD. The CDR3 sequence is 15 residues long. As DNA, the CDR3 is TGTGCCATCGGGACTAGCGGGGGGCCATTGGAGACCCAGTACTTC. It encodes CAIGTSGGPLETQYF.

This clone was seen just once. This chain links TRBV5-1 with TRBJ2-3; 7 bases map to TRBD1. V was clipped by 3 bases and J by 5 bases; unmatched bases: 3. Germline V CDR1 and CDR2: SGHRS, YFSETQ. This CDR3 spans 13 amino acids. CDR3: CASSSNRGDTQYF. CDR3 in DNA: TGCGCCAGCAGCTCGAACAGGGGAGATACGCAGTATTTT.

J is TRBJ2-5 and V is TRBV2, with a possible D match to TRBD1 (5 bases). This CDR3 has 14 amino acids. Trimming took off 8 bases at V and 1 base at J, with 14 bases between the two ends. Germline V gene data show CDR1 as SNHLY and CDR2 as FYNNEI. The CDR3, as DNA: TGTGCCAGCGACGGCAGGGTAGCCCAAGAGACCCAGTACTTC. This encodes CASDGRVAQETQYF. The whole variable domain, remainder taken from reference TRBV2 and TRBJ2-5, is EPEVTQTPSHQVTQMGQEVILRCVPISNHLYFYWYRQILGQKVEFLVSFYNNEISEKSEIFDDQFSVERPDGSNFTLKIRSTKLEDSAMYFCASDGRVAQETQYFGPGTRLLVL.